This T cell receptor (beta chain) stems from a study of OX40 agonist ivuxolimab in advanced cancers. Points from the study as a whole: No determination was made of the antigen specificity of the expanded peripheral T cells.

V was pared by 0 bases and J by 7 bases, with 13 bases between. The CDR3 covers 14 residues. Per germline, CDR1 MNHEY and CDR2 SVGAGI. Assay used: immunoSEQ multiplex PCR; TCRdb lists only in-frame clones, some missing. The table lists fewer than 80,000 clones, less than 85% of them singletons. This clone was picked up many times. Its target is unknown. This chain connects TRBV6-5 to TRBJ2-7; D is undetermined. The clonotype comes from an adult with an advanced solid tumor such as melanoma, head and neck, liver or kidney cancer. The sequencing here drew on CD4+ or CD8+ T cells sorted from blood, taken in a trial of the OX40 agonist ivuxolimab. CDR3 protein: CASSYSGYLSEQYF. Here the CDR3 DNA reads TGTGCCAGCAGTTACTCCGGGTACCTATCGGAGCAGTACTTC.